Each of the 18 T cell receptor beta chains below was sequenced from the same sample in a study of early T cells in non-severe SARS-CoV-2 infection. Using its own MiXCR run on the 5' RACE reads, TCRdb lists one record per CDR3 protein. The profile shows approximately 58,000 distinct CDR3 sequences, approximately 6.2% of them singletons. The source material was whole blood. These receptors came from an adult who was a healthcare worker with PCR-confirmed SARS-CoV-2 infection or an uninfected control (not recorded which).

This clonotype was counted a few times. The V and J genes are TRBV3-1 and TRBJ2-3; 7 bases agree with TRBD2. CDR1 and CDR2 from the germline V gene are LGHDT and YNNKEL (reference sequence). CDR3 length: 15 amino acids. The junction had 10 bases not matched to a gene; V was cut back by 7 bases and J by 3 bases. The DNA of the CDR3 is TGTGCCAGCACCTTAGGGGCAGCGGGGACAGATACGCAGTATTTT. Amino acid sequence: CASTLGAAGTDTQYF.

The CDR3 region is CASSLGGQGLDTQYF. CDR3 bases: TGTGCCAGCAGCTTAGGGGGACAGGGGCTAGATACGCAGTATTTT. The gene calls are TRBV7-2 and TRBJ2-3; TRBD1 agrees at 10 bases. The CDR3 contains 15 residues. CDR1 SGHTA and CDR2 FQGNSA come from the germline V gene. Trimming cost V 1 base and J 5 bases; bases outside gene matches: 3.

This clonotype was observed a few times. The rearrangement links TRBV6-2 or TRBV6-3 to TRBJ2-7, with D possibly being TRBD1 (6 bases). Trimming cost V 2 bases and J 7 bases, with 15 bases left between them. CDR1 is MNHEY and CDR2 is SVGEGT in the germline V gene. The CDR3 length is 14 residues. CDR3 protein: CASSYHTGFGEQYF. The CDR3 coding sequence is TGTGCCAGCAGTTACCACACAGGGTTTGGGGAGCAGTACTTC.

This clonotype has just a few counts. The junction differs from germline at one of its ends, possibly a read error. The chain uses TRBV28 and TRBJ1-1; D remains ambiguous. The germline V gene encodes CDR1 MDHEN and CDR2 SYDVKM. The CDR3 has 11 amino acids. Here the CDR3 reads CATSLYTEAFF. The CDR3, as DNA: TGTGCCACCAGTTTATATACTGAAGCTTTCTTT. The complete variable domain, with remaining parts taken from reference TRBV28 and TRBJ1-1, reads DVKVTQSSRYLVKRTGEKVFLECVQDMDHENMFWYRQDPGLGLRLIYFSYDVKMKEKGDIPEGYSVSREKKERFSLILESASTNQTSMYLCATSLYTEAFFGQGTRLTVV.

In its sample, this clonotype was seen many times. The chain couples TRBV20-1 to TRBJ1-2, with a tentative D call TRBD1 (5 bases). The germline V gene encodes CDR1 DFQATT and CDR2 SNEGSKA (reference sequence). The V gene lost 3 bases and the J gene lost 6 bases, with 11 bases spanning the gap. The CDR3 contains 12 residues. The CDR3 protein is CSARDILDGYTF. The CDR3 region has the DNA TGCAGTGCTAGGGACATTCTGGATGGCTACACCTTC.

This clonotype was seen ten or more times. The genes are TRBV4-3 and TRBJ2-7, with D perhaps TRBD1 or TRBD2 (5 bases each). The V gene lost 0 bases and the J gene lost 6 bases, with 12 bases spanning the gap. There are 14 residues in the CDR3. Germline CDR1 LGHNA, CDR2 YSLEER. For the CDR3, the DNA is TGCGCCAGCAGCCAAGAGATCCCCGGGGCCGAGCAGTACTTC. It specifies CASSQEIPGAEQYF.

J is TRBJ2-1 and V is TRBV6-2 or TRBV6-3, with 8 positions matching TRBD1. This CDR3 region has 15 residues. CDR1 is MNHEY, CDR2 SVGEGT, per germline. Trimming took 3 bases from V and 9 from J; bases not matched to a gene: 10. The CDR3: CASSYRQGSRSEQFF. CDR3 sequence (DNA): TGTGCCAGCAGTTATCGACAGGGGAGTCGCAGTGAGCAGTTCTTC.

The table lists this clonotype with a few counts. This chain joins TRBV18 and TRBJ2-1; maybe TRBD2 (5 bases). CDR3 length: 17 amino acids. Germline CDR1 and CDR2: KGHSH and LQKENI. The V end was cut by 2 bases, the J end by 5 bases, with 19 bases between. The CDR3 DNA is TGTGCCAGCTCACCAACGGGGAATCTCGCGCTTGACAATGAGCAGTTCTTC. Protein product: CASSPTGNLALDNEQFF.

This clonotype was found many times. The CDR3 nucleotides read TGTGCCAGCGGTGAGGGGTGGCGGGGAAGCACAGATACGCAGTATTTT. Translation: CASGEGWRGSTDTQYF. The genes are TRBV7-8 and TRBJ2-3, with a tentative D call TRBD2 (6 bases). This CDR3 is 16 amino acids long. The germline V gene encodes CDR1 SGHVS and CDR2 FQNEAQ. V lost 8 bases, J lost 0 bases, and 18 bases lay in between.

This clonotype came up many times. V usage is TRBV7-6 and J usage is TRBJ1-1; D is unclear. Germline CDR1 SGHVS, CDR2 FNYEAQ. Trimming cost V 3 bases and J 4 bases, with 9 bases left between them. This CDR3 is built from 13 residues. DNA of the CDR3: TGTGCCAGCAGCTTGCGGGTTGCCACTGAAGCTTTCTTT. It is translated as CASSLRVATEAFF.

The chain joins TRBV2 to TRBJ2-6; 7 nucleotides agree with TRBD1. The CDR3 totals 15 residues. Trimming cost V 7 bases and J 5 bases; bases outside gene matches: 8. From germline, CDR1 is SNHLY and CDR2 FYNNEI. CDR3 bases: TGTGCCAGCACAAGGGGGCCCGGGCGGGCCAACGTCCTGACTTTC. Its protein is CASTRGPGRANVLTF.

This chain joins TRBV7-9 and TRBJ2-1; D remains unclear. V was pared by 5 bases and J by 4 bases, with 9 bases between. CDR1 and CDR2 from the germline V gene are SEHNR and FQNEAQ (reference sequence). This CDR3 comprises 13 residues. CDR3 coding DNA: TGTGCCAGCAGCCCTTACATTTACAATGAGCAGTTCTTC. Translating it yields CASSPYIYNEQFF.

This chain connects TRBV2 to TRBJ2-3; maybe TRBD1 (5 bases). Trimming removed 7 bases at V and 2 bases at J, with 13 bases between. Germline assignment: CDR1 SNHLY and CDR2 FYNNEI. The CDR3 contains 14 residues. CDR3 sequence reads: CASKDTGVTDTQYF. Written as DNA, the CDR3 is TGTGCCAGCAAGGACACCGGCGTCACAGATACGCAGTATTTT.

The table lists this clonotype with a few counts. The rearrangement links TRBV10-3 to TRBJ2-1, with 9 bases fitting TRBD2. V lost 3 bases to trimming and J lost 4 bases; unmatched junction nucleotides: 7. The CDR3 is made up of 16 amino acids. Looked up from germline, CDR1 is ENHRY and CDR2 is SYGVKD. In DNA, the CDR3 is TGTGCCATCAGTGACTCGCGGGGGGGATCATACAATGAGCAGTTCTTC. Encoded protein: CAISDSRGGSYNEQFF.

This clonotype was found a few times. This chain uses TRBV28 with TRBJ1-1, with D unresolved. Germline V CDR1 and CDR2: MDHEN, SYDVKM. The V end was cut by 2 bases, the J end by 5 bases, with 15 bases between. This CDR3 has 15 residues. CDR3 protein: CASSLISPGKTEAFF. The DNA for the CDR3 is TGTGCCAGCAGTTTAATTTCCCCGGGTAAAACTGAAGCTTTCTTT.

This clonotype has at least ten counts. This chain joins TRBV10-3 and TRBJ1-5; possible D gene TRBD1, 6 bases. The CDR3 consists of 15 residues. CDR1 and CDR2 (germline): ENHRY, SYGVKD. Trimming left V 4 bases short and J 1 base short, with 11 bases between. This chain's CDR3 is CAISAPGESNQPQHF. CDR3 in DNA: TGTGCCATCAGTGCACCAGGGGAGAGCAATCAGCCCCAGCATTTT.

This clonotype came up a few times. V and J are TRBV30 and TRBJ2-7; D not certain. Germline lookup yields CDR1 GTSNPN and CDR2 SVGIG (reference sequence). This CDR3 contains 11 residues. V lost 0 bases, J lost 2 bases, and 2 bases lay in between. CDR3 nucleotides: TGTGCCTGGAGTGTCGCCTACGAGCAGTACTTC. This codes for CAWSVAYEQYF.

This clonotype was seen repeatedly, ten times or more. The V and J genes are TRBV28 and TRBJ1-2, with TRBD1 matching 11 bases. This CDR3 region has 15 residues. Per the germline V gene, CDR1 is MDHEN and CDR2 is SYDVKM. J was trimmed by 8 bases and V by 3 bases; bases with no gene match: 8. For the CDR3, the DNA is TGTGCCAGCAGTTTGTTCGGACAGGGGGCGGGAGGCTACACCTTC. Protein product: CASSLFGQGAGGYTF.